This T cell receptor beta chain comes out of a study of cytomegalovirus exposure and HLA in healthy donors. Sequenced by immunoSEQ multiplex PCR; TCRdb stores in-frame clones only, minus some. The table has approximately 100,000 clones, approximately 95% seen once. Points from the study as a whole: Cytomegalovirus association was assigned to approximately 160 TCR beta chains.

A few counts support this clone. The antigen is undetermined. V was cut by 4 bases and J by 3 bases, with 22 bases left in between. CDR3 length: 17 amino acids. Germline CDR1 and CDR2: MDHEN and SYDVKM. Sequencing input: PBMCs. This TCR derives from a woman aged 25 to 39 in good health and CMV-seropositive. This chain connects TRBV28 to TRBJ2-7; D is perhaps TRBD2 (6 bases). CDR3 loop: CASSYVIGGGGHYEQYF. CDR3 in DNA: TGTGCCAGCAGTTACGTAATCGGTGGGGGAGGTCACTACGAGCAGTACTTC.